The TCR beta chain under discussion was sequenced for a study of cytomegalovirus exposure and HLA in healthy donors (dated by TCRdb to about 2017). In terms of the full investigation: According to an earlier analysis of around 600 of the donors, about 179 million T cells yielded over 90 million unique TCR beta sequences and less than 300 Gb of sequence data. To decide whether each TCR beta V gene segment behaved as functional or pseudogenic, an earlier analysis of approximately 600 of the donors relied on high-throughput TCR beta sequencing. A later analysis re-examined previously published TCR beta repertoires from more than 600 donors and added high-resolution HLA genotyping to investigate patterns of TCR occurrence. Among a few hundred genotyped donors of the cohort, an average of roughly 240,000 unique TCR beta nucleotide sequences were sequenced per donor, around 20% of them non-productive. Donor age, sex, ethnicity and CMV serostatus were compiled alongside the repertoire data. The aim of the study was to test whether cataloging public T cell receptors could identify signatures of past pathogen exposure. To predict cytomegalovirus infection status, the study combined high-throughput TCR immunosequencing, statistical association of individual TCRs with disease status, and machine learning. An early release that covered several hundred HLA-typed donors contained approximately 300 gigabases of sequencing data and 75 million to 100 million unique TCR sequences. HLA typing included class I and class II loci at four-digit resolution. Typing coverage varied by locus: roughly 629-640 donors for A, B, C, DRB1 and DQB1; roughly 510 for DQA1; more than 600 for DPA1; about 450 for DPB1. Genome-wide SNP genotypes for about 55% of the roughly 670 donors were used in a later genetic analysis, which treated that subset as a discovery cohort. Using immunosequencing, the study profiled T cell repertoires from 550 to 750 subjects and related those repertoires to cytomegalovirus serostatus. In addition to the first cohort of 650 to 750 subjects, a separate validation cohort of approximately 110 different subjects was used. Of the roughly 420 genotyped donors, less than 85% were placed in the genetic ancestry cluster associated with self-reported Caucasian donors. About five DR-DQ haplotypes were handled as single units for association and clustering because linkage in the cohort was strong. Every repertoire in the discovery cohort had been generated on one and the same sequencing platform. The later analysis used no new phenotypic data to find candidate immune exposures, relying instead on TCR beta sequences and their occurrence across donors.

Receptors were amplified or captured by the immunoSEQ multiplex PCR assay. The multiplex PCR relied on a mix of 60 forward primers for TCR Vbeta segments and 13 reverse primers for TCR Jbeta segments. Amplification of the CDR3 region of rearranged TCR beta genes was performed with a multiplex PCR assay on genomic DNA. On the Illumina HiSeq System, the amplified TCR beta libraries were sequenced as 87-base-pair reads. The source study handled its data this way. Across the 600 to 700 repertoires, a later analysis counted tens of millions of unique TCR beta chains, some 11 million of which were shared by at least two donors. Raw reads were error-corrected and collapsed into unique sequences with a nearest-neighbor algorithm that merged closely related sequences to remove PCR and sequencing errors. CDR3 sequences were aligned to IMGT reference sequences to assign V, D and J gene segments. For a sequence to be retained, a match of at least six nucleotides was required to both a V gene segment and a J gene segment. Rearrangements were classified as productive when the CDR3 lacked stop codons and remained in frame with V and J, and all other rearrangements were classified as non-productive. Following IMGT convention, CDR3 was defined as the stretch from the second conserved V-encoded cysteine to the conserved J-encoded phenylalanine. The earlier analysis of about 530 of the donors excluded any sequence lacking an unambiguous match to a single V gene segment. An earlier analysis of some 500 of the donors classified V segments as functional when productive rearrangements were above 56.7% and as segregating when the standard deviation between donors was above 5%. A statistical classification framework was built to diagnose cytomegalovirus status from the catalog of TCR beta chain sequences. In a later analysis, TCR nucleotide sequences were compared against IMGT/GENE-DB human TR gene sequences so that V and J genes could be assigned. In a later analysis, CDR3 sequences and most-parsimonious VDJ recombination scenarios were assigned using the TCRdist pipeline. In a later analysis, each TCR beta chain was defined by its CDR3 amino acid sequence together with its V-gene family, and reads without a unique V-gene family were excluded. A later analysis removed over 500 highly shared, low-generation-probability nucleotide sequences to deal with suspected cross-contamination and a sequencing artifact. A later analysis calculated a clonal expansion index for each public chain from normalized within-repertoire ranks of inferred template counts. Generation probabilities in a later analysis came from a VDJ recombination model fitted to out-of-frame rearrangements, and those results were checked against IGoR. A later analysis scored TCR-TCR, TCR-HLA and TCR-CMV co-occurrence with hypergeometric tests, applying a repertoire-size bias correction to TCR pairs. A later analysis estimated false discovery rates by permuting HLA or CMV assignments 20 times. In a later analysis, co-occurring TCRs were grouped with DBSCAN, and TCRdist sequence similarity was added when clustering was performed within HLA-allele-positive subsets. Co-occurrence clustering excluded repertoires with fewer than 30,000 or more than 120,000 public chains, plus five with anomalous nucleotide sharing. TCRdb retrieved this table from immuneACCESS and kept in-frame rearrangements only. Not all clones are present; in checked studies, unresolved V genes account for under half, and no reason is known for the remainder. V and J calls and clone size are given by that table; D and trimming were obtained from the DNA. This sample comprises about 140,000 clones, 65% to 80% of them detected only once. The biggest ten clones account for about 10% of the sample.

The investigation overall reported the following: In a later analysis, HLA-associated TCR beta chains showed more clonal expansion and lower generation probabilities than non-associated chains that were equally common. A later analysis found that TCR association rates varied across HLA loci, with DRB1 alleles showing the most associated TCRs and HLA-C alleles the fewest. The classifier was reported to diagnose cytomegalovirus status with high specificity and sensitivity in both the original cohort and the validation cohort. When HLA alleles, especially DR and DQ, strongly co-occurred, attributing TCR associations to individual alleles was difficult. A later analysis found that most CMV-associated TCR beta chains appeared HLA-restricted, with HLA associations seemingly driven largely by CMV exposure. Because counts were too low, 15 to 20 rarely observed V segments, including chromosome 9 orphons, were excluded from the earlier analysis of around 590 of the donors. An earlier analysis of approximately 570 of the donors showed that most TCR beta V segments appeared in productive rearrangements either about 90% or about 30% of the time, which broadly matched IMGT annotations. In a later analysis, several top co-occurrence clusters were reported to appear linked to parvovirus B19, influenza, CMV and Epstein-Barr virus. A group of highly shared sequence variants was considered likely to be a technical artifact of the sequencing pipeline. The authors suggested that the approach could potentially be generalized to other disease states and immunological phenotypes. In this cohort, only TCR beta chains were sequenced, and detectable features were limited by the absence of alpha or paired-chain data. In vitro tests confirmed that a few of the cytomegalovirus-associated TCR beta chains recognize cytomegalovirus antigens. A total of 164 TCR beta chains were listed by the study as associated with cytomegalovirus. V-gene and J-gene trimming of TCR beta chains was associated with a missense DCLRE1C variant in a later genetic analysis, and the association was replicated in an independent cohort. In a later genetic analysis, fewer N-insertions in productive TCRs were reported among donors in an Asian-associated ancestry cluster than the roughly 700-donor mean. Because HLA typing was unavailable for some donors at each locus, only the typed subset was used in association tests. The only immune exposure information available for the cohort was CMV serostatus. The 87-base-pair reads could not distinguish some IMGT-functional V segments, including TRBV6-2 and TRBV6-3, so those segments were excluded. While some public TCRs were present in many individuals, most TCR sequences turned up only very rarely across donors. A further reported finding was that TCR beta sequences accurately predicted the HLA-A and HLA-B alleles for most subjects in the first cohort. The presence/absence analyses assumed that sequencing depth was roughly uniform across donors, and that assumption may not be true. In a later analysis, 16,951 TCR beta sequences were associated with specific HLA alleles at a false discovery rate of 0.05. Correlated functional status among segregating V segments might reflect linkage disequilibrium, but an unknown experimental factor could not be ruled out.

In the case of this clone: What this receptor recognizes is not known. Qualities for individual bases were not recorded, and no much larger clone is one base off.

The germline V gene encodes CDR1 MNHEY and CDR2 SMNVEV (reference sequence). From its cysteine to its phenylalanine, the CDR3 spans 15 amino acids. Just CDR3 DNA is preserved here, 45 bases in frame from base 1. Trimming removed 5 bases from V and 3 bases from J; the gene matches leave 3 bases unexplained. The cohort was made up of hundreds of healthy bone marrow donors. At the time of sampling, all cohort members were nominally healthy, though unrecorded immune exposures were likely present. The donor tested CMV seropositive and was one of the 289 seropositive cohort members. Each donor provided a peripheral blood sample, and peripheral blood mononuclear cells were used for TCR beta sequencing. The Qiagen DNeasy Blood Extraction Kit was used to extract genomic DNA from the blood cell samples.

The sample comprised PBMCs. This receptor was obtained from a woman aged 45-65 years in good health and CMV-seropositive. The chain couples TRBV27 to TRBJ2-2; the junction holds 10 bases that match TRBD1. The CDR3 protein: CASSGTGADTGELFF. The sequenced DNA: TGTGCCAGCAGTGGGACAGGGGCCGACACCGGGGAGCTGTTTTTT.